The T cell receptor (beta chain) described here comes from a study of T cell repertoires in cytomegalovirus infection. About the study: Shared public TCR beta signatures pointed to both CMV infection and a matching HLA type.

Germline CDR1 and CDR2: MGHRA and YSYEKL. V shed 3 bases and J shed 4 bases, with 16 bases lying between them. CDR3 length: 16 amino acids. A single record per CDR3 protein comes from TCRdb applying MiXCR to the reads. This table has about 240,000 distinct CDR3 sequences, roughly an eighth appearing once. The chain couples TRBV4-1 to TRBJ2-1, with TRBD2 as a possible D gene (6 bases). The sequence was collected from a human donor in good health (CMV status not recorded). Some clones in this sample may be carry-over from other donors' samples. The sample comprised PBMCs. The CDR3: CASSQDYSGWYNEQFF. As DNA, the CDR3 is TGCGCCAGCAGCCAGGACTATAGCGGTTGGTACAATGAGCAGTTCTTC.